This TCR beta chain originates from a study of vaccination and CD4 T cells after COVID-19. V was pared by 1 base and J by 1 base, with 4 bases of the junction left unmatched. The CDR3 has 16 amino acids. Germline-derived CDR1 and CDR2 are SGHDT and YYEEEE. With the Oncomine TCR Beta short-read assay, DNA from cultured CD4+ T cells was sequenced. One entry per CDR3 protein results from TCRdb running MiXCR on the PCR reads. This repertoire shows about 11,000 distinct CDR3 sequences, 44% found once; its top ten account for approximately 7%. A remark on this clonotype: The antigen is undetermined.

Treatment given: roughly 10-day PBMC culture with coronavirus spike peptide pools or control peptides (ViraFEST assay). This chain joins TRBV5-6 and TRBJ2-5; 10 bases are a match to TRBD2. The source of this sequence is a human donor who had recovered from COVID-19. The sample consisted of CD4+ T cells from blood, cultured in vitro. This CDR3 is CASSLRASGGQETQYF. In DNA, the CDR3 is TGTGCCAGCAGCTTGAGAGCTAGCGGGGGCCAAGAGACCCAGTACTTC.